This entry lists 28 T cell receptor beta chains sequenced from one sample in a study of shared T cell receptors in the human thymus. Sequencing was performed with immunoSEQ multiplex PCR; in TCRdb, only in-frame clones are kept and a portion is missing. This sample has under 850,000 clones, with 85% to 90% found just once. This sample was also put to use in a study of human thymus T cells.

The sequenced material came from thymocytes. The receptors were sampled from a boy under two years old with a congenital heart defect.

The chain combines TRBV2 with TRBJ2-1; D uncertain. The CDR3 is 12 residues long. Trimming took 0 bases from V and 9 from J, leaving 6 bases between them. Germline V CDR1 and CDR2: SNHLY, FYNNEI. The CDR3 sequence is CASSEAPCEQFF. For the CDR3, the DNA is TGTGCCAGCAGTGAAGCCCCCTGTGAGCAGTTCTTC.

V usage is TRBV4-3 and J usage is TRBJ2-7, with 11 positions matching TRBD2. V dropped 4 bases and J dropped 3; count of bases not matched to a gene: 23. Germline CDR1 is LGHNA and CDR2 is YSLEER. The CDR3 loop spans 21 amino acids. As DNA, the CDR3 is TGCGCCAGCAGCCCCCATGGCCAGGGACTAGCGGAAGGAAAGAATCACTACGAGCAGTACTTC. It encodes CASSPHGQGLAEGKNHYEQYF.

This clone was seen once. The rearrangement links TRBV4-3 to TRBJ2-1; 7 nucleotides match TRBD2. The CDR3 loop spans 18 amino acids. Per the germline V gene, CDR1 is LGHNA and CDR2 is YSLEER. Germline trimming cut 4 bases from V and 2 bases from J; bases unmatched to any gene: 14. Written as DNA, the CDR3 is TGCGCCAGCAGCCCTGGAGGGGCATCTAGCGGTCCCTACAATGAGCAGTTCTTC. Translating gives CASSPGGASSGPYNEQFF.

The V and J genes are TRBV27 and TRBJ2-7, with TRBD2 identical over 10 bases. CDR3 length: 17 residues. The germline V gene has CDR1 MNHEY and CDR2 SMNVEV (reference sequence). The V and J ends lost 6 bases and 3 bases, in that order; junction bases with no gene match: 14. This CDR3 reads CASSSHAAGLAFYEQYF. The CDR3 nucleotides are TGTGCCAGCAGCTCCCACGCCGCGGGACTAGCGTTCTACGAGCAGTACTTC.

This clone was seen once. This chain uses TRBV10-3 with TRBJ2-1; 12 bases match TRBD2. The CDR3 is 15 residues long. After removal of 7 bases from V and 6 bases from J, the junction contained 7 bases not matched to a gene. Germline assignment: CDR1 ENHRY and CDR2 SYGVKD. CDR3 bases: TGTGCCATCAATAACCCTAGCGGGAGGGCCAATGAGCAGTTCTTC. Residues: CAINNPSGRANEQFF.

The chain recombines TRBV5-1 with TRBJ2-2, with a possible D match to TRBD1 (6 bases). The CDR3 has 17 residues. CDR1 SGHRS and CDR2 YFSETQ come from the germline V gene. The germline V and J ends were trimmed by 7 bases and 1 base, with 20 bases remaining between them. In nucleotides, the CDR3 is TGCGCCAGCCCTCCGGGACACCCGGAAAAGAACACCGGGGAGCTGTTTTTT. Amino acids: CASPPGHPEKNTGELFF.

V gene TRBV13 combines with J gene TRBJ2-1; perhaps TRBD2 as D (5 bases). Trimming pared 2 bases from V and 10 bases from J, leaving 12 bases between. The CDR3 loop spans 13 amino acids. From germline, CDR1 is PRHDT and CDR2 FYEKMQ (reference sequence). This CDR3 reads CASSLTPGVEQFF. The CDR3 bases are TGTGCCAGCAGCTTAACGCCCGGGGTAGAGCAGTTCTTC.

The chain couples TRBV30 to TRBJ2-1; TRBD2 matches at 10 bases. The CDR3 has 13 amino acids. Germline assignment: CDR1 GTSNPN and CDR2 SVGIG (reference sequence). V dropped 5 bases and J dropped 12; count of bases not matched to a gene: 10. Here the CDR3 DNA reads TGTGCCTGGGACAAAGCGGGAGGGGACTCGCAGTTCTTC. Amino acids: CAWDKAGGDSQFF.

The CDR3 here is CASSPGVTGTSGSSYEQYF. The CDR3 DNA sequence: TGTGCCAGCAGTCCCGGAGTAACAGGGACTAGCGGGTCCTCCTACGAGCAGTACTTC. The chain uses TRBV27 and TRBJ2-7; 12 positions match TRBD2. The junction had 14 bases not matched to a gene; V was cut back by 5 bases and J by 0 bases. This CDR3 region has 19 residues. CDR1 is MNHEY, CDR2 SMNVEV, per germline (reference sequence).

The chain is built from TRBV27 and TRBJ2-1; no clear D gene. In germline, CDR1 is MNHEY, CDR2 SMNVEV (reference sequence). The CDR3 is 15 amino acids. Trimming shortened V by 5 bases and J by 4 bases, and 15 bases separated the two germline ends. The CDR3 reads CASSMSVAVYNEQFF. CDR3 sequence (DNA): TGTGCCAGCAGTATGAGTGTCGCGGTTTACAATGAGCAGTTCTTC.

The CDR3 DNA reads as TGTGCCAGCAGCTTAGATGGTCTAGCGGGAGGTTGGCATGAGCAGTTCTTC. Its translation: CASSLDGLAGGWHEQFF. The chain joins TRBV7-9 to TRBJ2-1, with 11 bases lining up with TRBD2. The CDR3 is 17 amino acids. V lost 1 base and J lost 8; bases outside the gene matches: 10. CDR1 and CDR2 (germline): SEHNR, FQNEAQ (reference sequence).

CDR3: CATSPTGEAPYNEQFF. The CDR3 nucleotides are TGTGCCACCAGCCCCACAGGGGAGGCCCCCTACAATGAGCAGTTCTTC. The chain joins TRBV15 to TRBJ2-1, with a weak D call TRBD1 (7 bases). Germline V gene data show CDR1 as LNHNV and CDR2 as YYDKDF (reference sequence). The CDR3 loop spans 16 amino acids. Trimming pared 5 bases from V and 2 bases from J, leaving 16 bases between. Combining the CDR3 with reference TRBV15 and TRBJ2-1 gives the whole variable domain DAMVIQNPRYQVTQFGKPVTLSCSQTLNHNVMYWYQQKSSQAPKLLFHYYDKDFNNEADTPDNFQSRRPNTSFCFLDIRSPGLGDTAMYLCATSPTGEAPYNEQFFGPGTRLTVL.

This chain uses TRBV29-1 with TRBJ2-1; 7 bases map to TRBD1. The CDR3 loop spans 16 amino acids. CDR1 is SQVTM, CDR2 ANQGSEA, per germline. Unmatched junction bases numbered 17, after V lost 6 bases and J lost 6 bases. The DNA for the CDR3 is TGCAGCGTCGGATCGACAGGGCGCGCACCACCCAATGAGCAGTTCTTC. Amino acids: CSVGSTGRAPPNEQFF.

The chain uses TRBV5-1 and TRBJ2-3; TRBD2 is a possible D gene (6 bases). V was trimmed by 5 bases and J by 7 bases, leaving 20 bases between them. The CDR3 is 15 amino acids. Germline V gene sequence: CDR1 SGHRS, CDR2 YFSETQ. This chain's CDR3 is CASSSRDSPVNTQYF. DNA for the CDR3: TGCGCCAGCAGTTCCCGGGACTCTCCTGTGAATACGCAGTATTTT.

The genes are TRBV27 and TRBJ2-3; D ambiguous. V was shortened by 5 bases and J by 2 bases, with 17 bases between the two germline ends. Germline CDR1 MNHEY, CDR2 SMNVEV (reference sequence). CDR3 length: 16 amino acids. The CDR3 nucleotides are TGTGCCAGCAGTCTTTCCTCGACACCATTCACAGATACGCAGTATTTT. This codes for CASSLSSTPFTDTQYF.

V and J are TRBV28 and TRBJ2-5, with 8 positions matching TRBD2. Germline V lookup: CDR1 MDHEN, CDR2 SYDVKM. V shed 4 bases and J 3 bases; nucleotides not matched to a gene: 1. The CDR3 spans 13 residues. The CDR3 DNA is TGTGCCAGCAGTTACGGGGGGGAAGAGACCCAGTACTTC. The encoded protein is CASSYGGEETQYF.

This chain connects TRBV5-3 to TRBJ1-3, with D unresolved. TRBV5-3 is an ORF for which the function is uncertain. V was trimmed by 0 bases and J by 3 bases, leaving 7 bases between them. The CDR3 loop spans 14 amino acids. This CDR3 reads CARSLGASGNTIYF. The CDR3 DNA reads as TGTGCCAGAAGCTTGGGGGCGAGTGGAAACACCATATATTTT.

This sequence joins TRBV19 and TRBJ1-3; 7 bases are a match to TRBD1. V gave up 3 bases and J gave up 0 bases; unmatched junction bases: 14. Germline values: CDR1 LNHDA, CDR2 SQIVND (reference sequence). The CDR3 covers 19 residues. CDR3 coding DNA: TGTGCCAGTAGTATCAGGGGACAGAGTTATACGATCTCTGGAAACACCATATATTTT. It is translated as CASSIRGQSYTISGNTIYF. The full variable domain, rest sourced from reference TRBV19 and TRBJ1-3, is DGGITQSPKYLFRKEGQNVTLSCEQNLNHDAMYWYRQDPGQGLRLIYYSQIVNDFQKGDIAEGYSVSREKKESFPLTVTSAQKNPTAFYLCASSIRGQSYTISGNTIYFGEGSWLTVV.

J is TRBJ2-3 and V is TRBV5-1; D perhaps matches TRBD1 (5 bases). The V end was cut by 4 bases, the J end by 1 base, with 10 bases between. Germline values: CDR1 SGHRS, CDR2 YFSETQ. The CDR3 contains 14 residues. CDR3 nucleotides: TGCGCCAGCAGCCCGAGACAGTGCACAGATACGCAGTATTTT. This gives the protein CASSPRQCTDTQYF.

The J gene is TRBJ2-7, the V gene TRBV28, with 12 bases aligning to TRBD1. After removal of 6 bases from V and 6 bases from J, the junction contained 12 bases not matched to a gene. The CDR3 has 16 residues. CDR1 MDHEN and CDR2 SYDVKM come from the germline V gene. Here the CDR3 reads CASSQLPGQGACEQYF. The CDR3 DNA reads as TGTGCCAGCAGCCAGCTACCGGGACAGGGGGCCTGCGAGCAGTACTTC.

This clone occurred once. The chain combines TRBV27 with TRBJ2-7; D gene uncertain. This CDR3 region has 13 residues. CDR1 MNHEY and CDR2 SMNVEV come from the germline V gene (reference sequence). Trimming removed 3 bases from V and 2 bases from J, with 8 bases in between. The CDR3 is CASSFQEAYEQYF. CDR3 sequence (DNA): TGTGCCAGCAGTTTTCAGGAAGCCTACGAGCAGTACTTC.

The genes are TRBV27 and TRBJ2-2, with D perhaps matching TRBD1 (6 bases). Trimming removed 5 bases from V and 2 bases from J, with 15 bases in between. The CDR3 has 16 amino acids. From germline, CDR1 is MNHEY and CDR2 SMNVEV (reference sequence). The chain's CDR3 is CASSPYRVTNTGELFF. Here the CDR3 DNA reads TGTGCCAGCAGTCCCTACAGGGTTACCAACACCGGGGAGCTGTTTTTT.

The gene calls are TRBV6-1 and TRBJ2-7; a possible D gene is TRBD2 (6 bases). The V gene lost 8 bases and the J gene lost 3 bases, with 11 bases spanning the gap. The CDR3 covers 12 residues. Germline V gives CDR1 MNHNS, CDR2 SASEGT. The CDR3 nucleotides are TGTGCCAGCGCGGGACCCCACTACGAGCAGTACTTC. Translated, it gives CASAGPHYEQYF.

The chain has TRBV2 and TRBJ2-3, with TRBD2 matching 14 bases. Per the germline V gene, CDR1 is SNHLY and CDR2 is FYNNEI. With V trimmed by 5 bases and J by 1 base, 5 bases remained unmatched. There are 17 residues in the CDR3. CDR3 in amino acids: CASSPPGLAGGTDTQYF. CDR3 sequence (DNA): TGTGCCAGCAGTCCACCGGGACTAGCGGGAGGCACAGATACGCAGTATTTT.

This clone occurred a few times. The chain joins TRBV4-3 to TRBJ2-7; D remains unclear. V gave up 4 bases and J gave up 7 bases, with 17 bases separating them. The germline V gene encodes CDR1 LGHNA and CDR2 YSLEER. This CDR3 comprises 14 residues. The CDR3 loop reads CASSPYRPHGEQYF. The DNA of the CDR3 is TGCGCCAGCAGCCCGTACCGGCCCCACGGGGAGCAGTACTTC.

The rearrangement joins TRBV15 to TRBJ2-1; 11 nucleotides line up with TRBD2. With V trimmed by 2 bases and J by 4 bases, 10 bases remained unmatched. The CDR3 totals 18 residues. Germline CDR1 reads LNHNV; CDR2 reads YYDKDF (reference sequence). The DNA of the CDR3 is TGTGCCACCAGCAGATCCCGACTAGCGGGGCTACTATACAATGAGCAGTTCTTC. It codes for CATSRSRLAGLLYNEQFF.

V usage is TRBV29-1 and J usage is TRBJ2-1; 9 nucleotides agree with TRBD2. With V trimmed by 4 bases and J by 9 bases, 10 bases remained unmatched. Germline loops: CDR1 SQVTM, CDR2 ANQGSEA. This CDR3 region has 14 residues. CDR3 in DNA: TGCAGCGTTGGGGTAGCGGGAGTTAGGGGTGAGCAGTTCTTC. Translated, it gives CSVGVAGVRGEQFF.

The genes are TRBV30 and TRBJ2-1; TRBD2 might be the D (6 bases). This CDR3 is built from 16 residues. V was cut by 2 bases and J by 0 bases, with 14 bases left in between. From germline, CDR1 is GTSNPN and CDR2 SVGIG (reference sequence). DNA of the CDR3: TGTGCCTGGAGTATACTAGCCGACTCCTCCTACAATGAGCAGTTCTTC. It codes for CAWSILADSSYNEQFF.